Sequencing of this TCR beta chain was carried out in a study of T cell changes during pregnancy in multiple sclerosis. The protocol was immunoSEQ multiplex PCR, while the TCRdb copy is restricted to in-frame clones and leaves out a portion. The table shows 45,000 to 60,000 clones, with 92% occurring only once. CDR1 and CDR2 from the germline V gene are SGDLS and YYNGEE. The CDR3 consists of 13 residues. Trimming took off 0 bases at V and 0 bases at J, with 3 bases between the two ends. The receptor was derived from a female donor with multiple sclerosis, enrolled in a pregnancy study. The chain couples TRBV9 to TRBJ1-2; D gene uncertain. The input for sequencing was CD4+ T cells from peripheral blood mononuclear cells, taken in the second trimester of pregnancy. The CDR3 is CASSVDTNYGYTF. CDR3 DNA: TGTGCCAGCAGCGTAGACACTAACTATGGCTACACCTTC.